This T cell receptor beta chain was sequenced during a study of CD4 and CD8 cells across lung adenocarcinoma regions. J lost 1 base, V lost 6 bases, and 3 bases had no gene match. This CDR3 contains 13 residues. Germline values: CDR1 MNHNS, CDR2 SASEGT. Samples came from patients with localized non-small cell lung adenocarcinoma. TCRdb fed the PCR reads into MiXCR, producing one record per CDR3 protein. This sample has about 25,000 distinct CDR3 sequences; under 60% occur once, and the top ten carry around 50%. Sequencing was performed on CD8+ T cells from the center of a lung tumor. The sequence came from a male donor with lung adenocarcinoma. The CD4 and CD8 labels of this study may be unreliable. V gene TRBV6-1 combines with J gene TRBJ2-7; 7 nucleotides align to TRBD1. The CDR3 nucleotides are TGTGCCAGCAGCGCGACAGGGTCCTACGAGCAGTACTTC. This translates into CASSATGSYEQYF.